The clone carrying this T cell receptor beta chain showed up just a few times. The sample belongs to a study of early T cells in non-severe SARS-CoV-2 infection. Across the study: The input, bulk RNA from unsorted whole blood, was sequenced, and chains were unpaired.

Per germline, CDR1 MNHEY and CDR2 SMNVEV (reference sequence). Trimming removed 6 bases from V and 4 bases from J, with 5 bases in between. The CDR3 sequence is 11 residues long. TCRdb re-analysed the 5' RACE reads in MiXCR, keeping a single row per CDR3 protein. Of tens of thousands of distinct CDR3 sequences in the sample, around 12% were seen once. The receptor was derived from an adult who was a healthcare worker with PCR-confirmed SARS-CoV-2 infection or an uninfected control (not recorded which). The material was whole blood, obtained at baseline. This chain links TRBV27 with TRBJ2-3; no clear D gene. CDR3 protein: CASRLSDTQYF. The CDR3 region has the DNA TGTGCCAGCAGGCTGTCAGATACGCAGTATTTT.